This entry features one T cell receptor (beta chain) sequence. Some clones are missing from TCRdb's copy, which holds only in-frame ones; the method was immunoSEQ multiplex PCR. This sample has 250,000 to 300,000 clones, with about 90% found just once. This record comes from a study of cytomegalovirus exposure and HLA in healthy donors. This TCR was recovered from a woman between 18 and 29 years old in good health and CMV-seronegative. Material for sequencing was PBMCs.

The CDR3 region has the DNA TGTGCCAGCAGTGGAATAGATAGCAATCAGCCCCAGCATTTT. This translates into CASSGIDSNQPQHF. This chain connects TRBV2 to TRBJ1-5; unclear D gene. CDR3 length: 14 residues. V gave up 4 bases and J gave up 0 bases, with 7 bases separating them. Germline V gene data show CDR1 as SNHLY and CDR2 as FYNNEI.